This record concerns one TCR beta chain sequence. What it binds is not known. In germline, CDR1 is MNHEY, CDR2 SMNVEV (reference sequence). The CDR3 is made up of 14 amino acids. Trimming took 5 bases from V and 6 from J, leaving 16 bases between them. Every immunoSEQ plate was one replicate of a subset's evenly spread DNA. Assay used: immunoSEQ multiplex PCR; TCRdb lists only in-frame clones, some missing. Seen here are about 980,000 clones, 76% observed once, and the top ten hold about 1.5%. The entry originates in a study of shared clonotypes between healthy human individuals. General study findings and limits: Lower generation probabilities were found for non-shared clonotypes than for those shared by all four donors. A small donor pool kept down the genetic and exposure-history diversity that was represented.

Nashville, Tennessee was home to all donors, who were Caucasian adults. The sequencing input was memory CD4+ T cells sorted from blood. Subset specified: CD45RA-negative fraction. This receptor was taken from a man younger than 35 in good health. V and J are TRBV27 and TRBJ1-1, with a possible D match to TRBD1 (5 bases). The CDR3 loop is CASSRGSGAPEAFF. The CDR3 bases are TGTGCCAGCAGTCGGGGGTCGGGTGCCCCTGAAGCTTTCTTT.